A selection of T cell receptor beta chains follows, all from one sample in a study of tumor T cells in aggressive B-cell lymphoma. Using immunoSEQ multiplex PCR, the repertoire was profiled, and TCRdb retains in-frame clones only, with some absent. The table lists about 4,000 clones, roughly 85% of them singletons. Sample: tumor tissue. The receptors were gathered from an adult with diffuse large B cell lymphoma. CDR3s include the opening cysteine and the closing phenylalanine or tryptophan. D genes are given only for firm matches. The size entry is marked missing in some rows and otherwise reads once, few, many or a size class.

>NA|TRBV19|15|TRBD2|TRBJ2-5
TGTGCCAGTAAATGGTCCGGGGGGGCCGAGGAGACCCAGTACTTC
CASKWSGGAEETQYF
>NA|TRBV6-5|14|NA|TRBJ1-4
TGTGCCAGCAGGGGAGGGGTGGCGTATGAAAAACTGTTTTTT
CASRGGVAYEKLFF
>NA|TRBV19|15|TRBD1|TRBJ1-1
TGTGCCAGTAGTATTTTTTCCAGGGGGCTGAGTGAAGCTTTCTTT
CASSIFSRGLSEAFF
>NA|TRBV27|14|NA|TRBJ2-7
TGTGCCAGCAGTTTTCGTGCGGCAACCTACGAGCAGTACTTC
CASSFRAATYEQYF
>NA|TRBV6-1|12|NA|TRBJ2-7
TGTGCCAGCAGTGATAACCAGGCCGAGCAGTACTTC
CASSDNQAEQYF
>NA|TRBV28|14|TRBD1|TRBJ1-5
TGTGCCAGCAGTTCAGACAGGGCAGGACAGCCCCAGCATTTT
CASSSDRAGQPQHF
>NA|TRBV7-2|13|NA|TRBJ2-7
TGTGCCAGCAGCTTAGGACACACCTACGAGCAGTACTTC
CASSLGHTYEQYF
>NA|TRBV28|16|TRBD1|TRBJ1-5
TGTGCCAGCACCCAGACAGGGGGCGGATTCGGTCAGCCCCAGCATTTT
CASTQTGGGFGQPQHF
>NA|TRBV7-3|12|NA|TRBJ2-2
TGTGCCAGCAGCAGGAGTGGCGGGGAGCTGTTTTTT
CASSRSGGELFF
>NA|TRBV29-1|12|NA|TRBJ2-5
TGCAGCATCGGGGAGCCTCAAGAGACCCAGTACTTC
CSIGEPQETQYF
>NA|TRBV4-3|14|NA|TRBJ2-7
TGCGCCACTGCAAGGGGTCTAGACGAGATTGAGCAGTACTTC
CATARGLDEIEQYF
>NA|TRBV4-1|15|NA|TRBJ2-5
TGCGCCAGCAGCCCCCTAGCGAGCTACCAAGAGACCCAGTACTTC
CASSPLASYQETQYF
>NA|TRBV7-9|15|NA|TRBJ1-5
TGTGCCAGCAGTCCCCAGGGAGGGGGCAATCAGCCCCAGCATTTT
CASSPQGGGNQPQHF
>large|TRBV5-8|13|NA|TRBJ2-7
TGTGCCAGCGTTATTAGGGGGTACGGCGAGCAGTACTTC
CASVIRGYGEQYF
>NA|TRBV5-1|13|NA|TRBJ2-5
TGCGCCAGCAGCGGCATACAGGGTTGGGAGCAGTACTTC
CASSGIQGWEQYF
>NA|TRBV7-9|18|TRBD1|TRBJ1-2
TGTGCCAGCAGCCCTCCCACCGGGACAGACATAGATAACTATGGCTACACCTTC
CASSPPTGTDIDNYGYTF
>NA|TRBV18|16|TRBD1|TRBJ1-1
TGTGCCAGCTCACCCGGGACAGGGGAGTCGGACACTGAAGCTTTCTTT
CASSPGTGESDTEAFF
>NA|TRBV21-1|12|NA|TRBJ1-2
TGTGCCAGCTCGCGCAGGATCTATGGCTACACCTTC
CASSRRIYGYTF
>NA|TRBV15|14|NA|TRBJ1-2
TGTGCCACCAGCACCCTCAGAACTAACTATGGCTACACCTTC
CATSTLRTNYGYTF
>NA|TRBV7-2|16|NA|TRBJ1-1
TGTGCCAGCAGCTCCCCGGAATTGAGTCGGGGAACTGAAGCTTTCTTT
CASSSPELSRGTEAFF
>NA|TRBV7-3|13|TRBD2|TRBJ2-3
TGTGCCAGCAGCTTACGGGGGGGAGATACGCAGTATTTT
CASSLRGGDTQYF
>NA|TRBV5-1|13|NA|TRBJ1-6
TGCGCCAGCAGCCTGGACAGTAATTCACCCCTCCACTTT
CASSLDSNSPLHF
>NA|TRBV6-1|13|NA|TRBJ2-1
TGTGCCAGCAGTGATTTCGCGGGCAATGAGCAGTTCTTC
CASSDFAGNEQFF
>NA|TRBV5-6|14|TRBD1|TRBJ2-7
TGTGCCAGCAGCACCGGGGCAGGGGGTTACGAGCAGTACTTC
CASSTGAGGYEQYF
>NA|TRBV14|16|TRBD2|TRBJ2-1
TGTGCCAGCAGCCCACTGGGACTAGCGGGGGATTATGAGCAGTTCTTC
CASSPLGLAGDYEQFF
>few|TRBV7-9|14|TRBD2|TRBJ2-1
TGTGCCAGCAGCATCGGGGGGGCAGCAAATGAGCAGTTCTTC
CASSIGGAANEQFF
>NA|TRBV6-5|15|NA|TRBJ2-5
TGTGCCAGCAGCCCCGCTAGGCACTTGCGAGAGACCCAGTACTTC
CASSPARHLRETQYF
>NA|TRBV27|13|NA|TRBJ1-4
TGTGCCAGCAGTACGGGAAATCATGAAAAACTGTTTTTT
CASSTGNHEKLFF
>NA|TRBV6-6|12|NA|TRBJ1-1
TGTGCCAGCAGCCTCCAGGGTCCTGAAGCTTTCTTT
CASSLQGPEAFF
>once|TRBV11-2|15|TRBD2|TRBJ2-7
TGTGCCAGCAGCTTAGGACTAGCCCTCTCCTACGAGCAGTACTTC
CASSLGLALSYEQYF
>NA|TRBV27|14|TRBD1|TRBJ1-2
TGTGCCAGCAGTTTATTGGGGACAGATTATGGCTACACCTTC
CASSLLGTDYGYTF
>NA|TRBV28|12|NA|TRBJ1-4
TGTGCCAGCAGCCCAGCTAATGAAAAACTGTTTTTT
CASSPANEKLFF
>NA|TRBV7-9|16|NA|TRBJ2-7
TGTGCCAGCAGCTTATATAGTTGGGGCAGCTCCTACGAGCAGTACTTC
CASSLYSWGSSYEQYF
>once|TRBV19|14|TRBD2|TRBJ2-1
TGTGCCAGTAGGGGGGAGGGATTCTACAATGAGCAGTTCTTC
CASRGEGFYNEQFF
>NA|TRBV5-1|14|NA|TRBJ1-6
TGCGCCAGCAACCTAGGGGGTGAAGGGTCACCCCTCCACTTT
CASNLGGEGSPLHF
>NA|TRBV7-2|14|TRBD2|TRBJ2-2
TGTGTCAGCAGCTTAGCCGGACTAGCCGGGGAGCTGTTTTTT
CVSSLAGLAGELFF
>NA|TRBV11-2|19|TRBD2|TRBJ2-1
TGTGCCAGCAGCTTAGTGGGGACTAGCGGGGCCCACTCCTACAATGAGCAGTTCTTC
CASSLVGTSGAHSYNEQFF
>NA|TRBV6-4|16|TRBD2|TRBJ2-3
TGTGCCAGCAGGGAACTTACTAGCGGGGACACAGATACGCAGTATTTT
CASRELTSGDTDTQYF
>NA|TRBV5-6|14|NA|TRBJ1-4
TGTGCCAGCAGCTCACACGGGGCTAATGAAAAACTGTTTTTT
CASSSHGANEKLFF
>NA|TRBV30|13|NA|TRBJ1-1
TGTGCCTGGAGGCTGGAGGGAAACACTGAAGCTTTCTTT
CAWRLEGNTEAFF
>NA|TRBV5-4|15|NA|TRBJ1-1
TGTGCCAGCAGCTTGGTTTCCCGAGTAAGCACTGAAGCTTTCTTT
CASSLVSRVSTEAFF
>once|TRBV9|16|NA|TRBJ2-1
TGTGCCAGCAGCGTAGACCCGCGGGGATCCTACAATGAGCAGTTCTTC
CASSVDPRGSYNEQFF
>NA|TRBV5-1|17|TRBD1|TRBJ1-1
TGCGCCAGCAGCTTGGTAGGGACAGGGCCCATGAACACTGAAGCTTTCTTT
CASSLVGTGPMNTEAFF
>few|TRBV10-3|18|NA|TRBJ1-1
TGTGCCATCAGTGAATCGGGGGGGGCCCTGCTCATGAACACTGAAGCTTTCTTT
CAISESGGALLMNTEAFF
>NA|TRBV15|15|NA|TRBJ2-2
TGTGCCACCAGCAGAGTTATGGGCCTGACCGGGGAGCTGTTTTTT
CATSRVMGLTGELFF
>few|TRBV7-9|14|NA|TRBJ1-4
TGTGCCAGCAGTTTCGGGACATGGGACGAAAAACTGTTTTTT
CASSFGTWDEKLFF
>NA|TRBV27|15|NA|TRBJ2-2
TGTGCCAGCAGTTTTACACAGGTCAACACCGGGGAGCTGTTTTTT
CASSFTQVNTGELFF
>NA|TRBV4-1|15|TRBD2|TRBJ2-1
TGCGCCAGCAGCCCAAAGGGATTACTAGCGGGACAGCAGTTCTTC
CASSPKGLLAGQQFF
>NA|TRBV4-1|17|NA|TRBJ2-1
TGCGCCAGCAGCCCCCTTGTCAGGTTTAGCTCCTACAATGAGCAGTTCTTC
CASSPLVRFSSYNEQFF
>NA|TRBV7-9|18|TRBD2|TRBJ2-1
TGTGCCAGCAGCTTAGGGACTAGCGGGGGGGCCCCTTACAATGAGCAGTTCTTC
CASSLGTSGGAPYNEQFF
>NA|TRBV7-9|13|NA|TRBJ1-2
TGTGCCAGCAGCTTAAACTTATTCTATGGCTACACCTTC
CASSLNLFYGYTF
>NA|TRBV4-3|15|NA|TRBJ2-3
TGCGCCAGCAGCCAAGACCCCCCTAGCACAGATACGCAGTATTTT
CASSQDPPSTDTQYF
>NA|TRBV19|16|TRBD2|TRBJ2-6
TGTGCCAGTAGTATCCGGGGGGGCTCTGGGGCCAACGTCCTGACTTTC
CASSIRGGSGANVLTF
>NA|TRBV7-2|15|NA|TRBJ1-1
TGTGCCAGCAGCTCCAACTTAGAGATGAACACTGAAGCTTTCTTT
CASSSNLEMNTEAFF
>once|TRBV7-3|14|NA|TRBJ2-1
TGTGCCAGCAGCCCCTCCGGGACTGGCAATGAGCAGTTCTTC
CASSPSGTGNEQFF
>NA|TRBV9|16|NA|TRBJ2-1
TGTGCCAGCAGCAAAAAGGGGGGGCCCACGTTTGATGAGCAGTTCTTC
CASSKKGGPTFDEQFF